These 20 T cell receptor beta chains originate from one sample sequenced in a study of CD8+CD57+ T cells in acquired aplastic anemia. Only patients with CD8+CD57+ cell expansion on flow cytometry were chosen for sequencing. Genomic DNA acted as the template from which TCR beta VDJ combination and CDR3 sequence profiling were carried out. TCRdb independently ran MiXCR on the reads; one entry per CDR3 protein. The sample has 400,000 to 600,000 distinct CDR3 sequences; less than 35% are singletons. Sequencing input: sorted CD4+, CD8+, or CD8+CD57+ T cells (not recorded which) from PBMCs. The receptors stem from a human donor with aplastic anemia.

Only a few counts were recorded for this clonotype. The genes are TRBV11-2 and TRBJ2-3, with 9 bases matching TRBD2. Per germline, CDR1 SGHAT and CDR2 FQNNGV. The CDR3 length is 18 residues. With V trimmed by 1 base and J by 2 bases, 10 bases remained unmatched. The CDR3 coding sequence is TGTGCCAGCAGCTTAGGGAGGGCTAGCGGGGCCTTCACAGATACGCAGTATTTT. Translated, it gives CASSLGRASGAFTDTQYF.

This clonotype was recorded a few times. The V and J genes are TRBV5-1 and TRBJ2-3; TRBD1 matches 7 bases. Germline trimming cut 0 bases from V and 2 bases from J; bases unmatched to any gene: 3. CDR1 is SGHRS, CDR2 YFSETQ, per germline. This CDR3 is 15 amino acids long. CDR3 region: CASSLVGQDTDTQYF. CDR3 coding DNA: TGCGCCAGCAGCTTGGTAGGACAGGACACAGATACGCAGTATTTT.

This clonotype turned up a few times. This rearrangement joins TRBV7-9 to TRBJ2-3, with no clear D. V shed 1 base and J shed 7 bases, with 9 bases lying between them. The CDR3 has 13 amino acids. Germline CDR1 and CDR2: SEHNR and FQNEAQ (reference sequence). The CDR3 sequence is CASSLEAPNTQYF. The CDR3 region has the DNA TGTGCCAGCAGCTTAGAGGCTCCGAATACGCAGTATTTT.

This clonotype was counted ten times or more. The chain uses TRBV29-1 and TRBJ2-1; 7 bases agree with TRBD1. The J segment lost 5 bases and the V segment lost 5 bases, leaving 6 bases of the junction unmatched. The germline V gene has CDR1 SQVTM and CDR2 ANQGSEA. This CDR3 is built from 13 residues. The DNA for the CDR3 is TGCAGCGTTTCCGGGACAGCCAACAATGAGCAGTTCTTC. This encodes CSVSGTANNEQFF.

V usage is TRBV29-1 and J usage is TRBJ1-1; D uncertain. This CDR3 comprises 12 residues. Germline CDR1 is SQVTM and CDR2 is ANQGSEA. V lost 2 bases, J lost 7 bases, and 11 bases lay in between. Written as DNA, the CDR3 is TGCAGCGTTGAAAATGTTTGGGGTGAAGCTTTCTTT. This sequence encodes CSVENVWGEAFF. Based on the CDR3 plus reference TRBV29-1 and TRBJ1-1, the full variable domain is SAVISQKPSRDICQRGTSLTIQCQVDSQVTMMFWYRQQPGQSLTLIATANQGSEATYESGFVIDKFPISRPNLTFSTLTVSNMSPEDSSIYLCSVENVWGEAFFGQGTRLTVV.

This clonotype has a count of ten or more. The V and J genes are TRBV6-1 and TRBJ1-2, with a weak D call TRBD1 (6 bases). Trimming shortened V by 8 bases and J by 2 bases, and 6 bases separated the two germline ends. Looked up from germline, CDR1 is MNHNS and CDR2 is SASEGT. This CDR3 spans 11 amino acids. CDR3 sequence (DNA): TGTGCCAGCGGACAGAACTATGGCTACACCTTC. It yields the protein CASGQNYGYTF.

This clonotype was observed at least ten times. The J gene is TRBJ2-1, the V gene TRBV10-3, with TRBD1 matching 10 bases. The CDR3 loop spans 14 amino acids. CDR1 ENHRY and CDR2 SYGVKD come from the germline V gene. The J segment lost 9 bases and the V segment lost 0 bases, leaving 2 bases of the junction unmatched. The CDR3: CAISESGQGFEQFF. The CDR3 DNA follows: TGTGCCATCAGTGAGTCGGGACAGGGGTTTGAGCAGTTCTTC.

This clonotype was detected a few times. V is TRBV5-1 and J is TRBJ2-5; TRBD2 aligns across 11 bases. Per germline, CDR1 SGHRS and CDR2 YFSETQ. J gave up 2 bases and V 5 bases, and 2 bases lay outside the gene matches. The CDR3 has 14 residues. DNA for the CDR3: TGCGCCAGCAGGGGGACTAGCGGACAAGAGACCCAGTACTTC. Its protein product is CASRGTSGQETQYF.

The rearrangement uses TRBV10-3 and TRBJ1-1, with 8 bases matching TRBD1. The CDR3 is 16 amino acids. Germline V gives CDR1 ENHRY, CDR2 SYGVKD. The ends lost 10 bases at V and 0 bases at J; junction bases unmatched: 13. The chain's CDR3 is CASRKIPTGVNTEAFF. CDR3 in DNA: TGTGCCAGCAGGAAGATACCGACAGGGGTGAACACTGAAGCTTTCTTT.

This clonotype was recorded at least ten times. In nucleotides, the CDR3 is TGCAGTGCTAGAGGAGTTGAGGGGAACACTGAAGCTTTCTTT. Residues: CSARGVEGNTEAFF. V gene TRBV20-1 combines with J gene TRBJ1-1, with unresolved D. Germline V gives CDR1 DFQATT, CDR2 SNEGSKA (reference sequence). V shed 1 base and J shed 1 base, with 10 bases lying between them. The CDR3 loop spans 14 amino acids.

This clonotype was detected only a few times. The chain is built from TRBV20-1 and TRBJ2-1, with D possibly being TRBD2 (5 bases). The length of the CDR3 is 14 residues. Trimming left V 4 bases short and J 0 bases short, with 10 bases between. The germline gives CDR1 DFQATT, CDR2 SNEGSKA (reference sequence). This CDR3 is CSAKAESSYNEQFF. CDR3 bases: TGCAGTGCTAAAGCGGAAAGCTCCTACAATGAGCAGTTCTTC.

This clonotype occurred a few times. V usage is TRBV13 and J usage is TRBJ1-3; possible D gene TRBD1, 5 bases. With 2 bases removed from V and 1 base from J, the gap between germline ends came to 12 bases. CDR3 size: 16 residues. The V gene's germline CDR1 is PRHDT and CDR2 FYEKMQ (reference sequence). The CDR3 sequence is CASSLWDLPSGNTIYF. In DNA, the CDR3 is TGTGCCAGCAGCTTATGGGACCTACCTTCTGGAAACACCATATATTTT. Filled out from reference TRBV13 and TRBJ1-3, the complete variable domain reads AAGVIQSPRHLIKEKRETATLKCYPIPRHDTVYWYQQGPGQDPQFLISFYEKMQSDKGSIPDRFSAQQFSDYHSELNMSSLELGDSALYFCASSLWDLPSGNTIYFGEGSWLTVV.

This clonotype was found a few times. J is TRBJ2-2 and V is TRBV20-1, with no clear D. CDR3 size: 13 residues. The V gene lost 1 base and the J gene lost 4 bases, with 7 bases spanning the gap. Germline V gene lookup returns CDR1 DFQATT and CDR2 SNEGSKA (reference sequence). Written as DNA, the CDR3 is TGCAGTGCTAGAGGTCGAGGCACCGGGGAGCTGTTTTTT. Translating gives CSARGRGTGELFF.

A remark on this clonotype: Since a much larger clone is just one base distant, this may be a read error. The V call is TRBV7-2, the J call TRBJ2-7; TRBD2 aligns across 7 bases. V was clipped by 7 bases and J by 4 bases; unmatched bases: 7. The CDR3 is made up of 13 amino acids. CDR1 SGHTA and CDR2 FQGNSA come from the germline V gene. CDR3 protein: CASTRSSGYEQYF. CDR3 coding DNA: TGTGCCAGCACCCGGAGTAGCGGGTACGAGCAGTACTTC.

This clonotype was detected ten times or more. The chain links TRBV6-1 to TRBJ1-5, with 8 bases lining up with TRBD1. Trimming at V came to 2 bases and at J to 6 bases, leaving 6 bases not matched to a gene. The CDR3 consists of 15 residues. Per germline, CDR1 MNHNS and CDR2 SASEGT. This CDR3 reads CASSELGQGSQPQHF. The CDR3 DNA is TGTGCCAGCAGTGAACTTGGACAGGGCAGTCAGCCCCAGCATTTT.

Concerning this clonotype: With a much larger clone just one base away, this may be a read error. This chain links TRBV5-1 with TRBJ2-7, with TRBD2 matching 8 bases. CDR3 length: 15 amino acids. Germline assignment: CDR1 SGHRS and CDR2 YFSETQ. The CDR3 loop reads CASGFGAGVTYEQYF. The CDR3 DNA reads as TGCGCCAGCGGCTTCGGAGCGGGAGTGACCTACGAGCAGTACTTC.

The genes are TRBV7-9 and TRBJ1-6; tentatively, D is TRBD1 (5 bases). The V end lost 5 bases, the J end lost 8 bases, and 16 bases lay between the germline ends. CDR1 SEHNR and CDR2 FQNEAQ come from the germline V gene (reference sequence). CDR3 size: 15 residues. The CDR3 region is CASSRTHRRDSPLHF. DNA of the CDR3: TGTGCCAGCAGCCGCACTCACAGGCGGGATTCACCCCTCCACTTT.

The chain recombines TRBV10-3 with TRBJ2-2; 7 bases fit TRBD1. The CDR3 is 17 amino acids. V was pared by 5 bases and J by 2 bases, with 11 bases of the junction left unmatched. The germline V gene encodes CDR1 ENHRY and CDR2 SYGVKD. CDR3 in amino acids: CAISPDRAPGNTGELFF. The CDR3 DNA follows: TGTGCCATCAGTCCAGACAGGGCGCCGGGAAACACCGGGGAGCTGTTTTTT.

This clonotype was found many times. The chain has TRBV10-2 and TRBJ2-1; no clear D gene. Germline CDR1 WSHSY, CDR2 SAAADI. The V end was cut by 2 bases, the J end by 8 bases, with 7 bases between. There are 12 residues in the CDR3. CDR3 residues: CASSENYDEQFF. CDR3 nucleotides: TGCGCCAGCAGTGAGAATTACGATGAGCAGTTCTTC.

This clonotype has more than one count but fewer than ten. CDR3 nucleotides: TGCGCCAGCAGCTTGGATACAATGGAGGCCTACGAGCAGTACTTC. This translates into CASSLDTMEAYEQYF. V gene TRBV5-1 combines with J gene TRBJ2-7, with TRBD2 as a possible D gene (5 bases). CDR3 length: 15 amino acids. Trimming pared 0 bases from V and 2 bases from J, leaving 12 bases between. Looked up from germline, CDR1 is SGHRS and CDR2 is YFSETQ. Combining the CDR3 with reference TRBV5-1 and TRBJ2-7 gives the whole variable domain KAGVTQTPRYLIKTRGQQVTLSCSPISGHRSVSWYQQTPGQGLQFLFEYFSETQRNKGNFPGRFSGRQFSNSRSEMNVSTLELGDSALYLCASSLDTMEAYEQYFGPGTRLTVT.